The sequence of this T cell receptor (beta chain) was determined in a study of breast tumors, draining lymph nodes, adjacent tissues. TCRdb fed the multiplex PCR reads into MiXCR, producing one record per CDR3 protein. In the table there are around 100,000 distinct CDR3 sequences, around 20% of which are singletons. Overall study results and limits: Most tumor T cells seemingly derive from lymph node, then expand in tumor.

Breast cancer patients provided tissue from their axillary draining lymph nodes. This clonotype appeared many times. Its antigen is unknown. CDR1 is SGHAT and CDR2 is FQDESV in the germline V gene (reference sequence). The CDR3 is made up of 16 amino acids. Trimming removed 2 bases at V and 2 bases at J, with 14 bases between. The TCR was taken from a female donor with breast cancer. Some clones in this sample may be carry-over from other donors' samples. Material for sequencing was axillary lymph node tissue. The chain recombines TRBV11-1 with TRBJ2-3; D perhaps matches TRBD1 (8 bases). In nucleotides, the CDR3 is TGTGCCAGCAGCTTACAGGGGGCGGGGGTCACAGATACGCAGTATTTT. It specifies CASSLQGAGVTDTQYF.